Following are 23 T cell receptor beta chains from one sample sequenced in a study of T-cell memory formation after mild COVID-19. Via MiXCR, TCRdb re-called the 5' RACE reads, giving one row per CDR3 protein. The table lists under 150,000 distinct CDR3 sequences, about 16% of them singletons, with approximately 14% in the top ten. The specimen was PBMCs or a T cell subset sorted from them (not recorded which). The receptors were gathered from an adult woman who had mild COVID-19 (a few samples of this study predate the infection). Cell type and time point are not known.

This sequence joins TRBV4-1 and TRBJ2-7, with 8 bases that match TRBD2. This CDR3 region has 15 residues. Germline values: CDR1 MGHRA, CDR2 YSYEKL. J lost 3 bases, V lost 0 bases, and 4 bases had no gene match. In DNA form, the CDR3 reads TGCGCCAGCAGCCAAGAGACTAGCGTTGTCTACGAGCAGTACTTC. Amino acid sequence: CASSQETSVVYEQYF.

The chain links TRBV11-3 to TRBJ2-1, with D possibly being TRBD2 (5 bases). Germline CDR1 SGHNT, CDR2 YENEEA. CDR3 length equals 15 residues. The V end lost 1 base, the J end lost 4 bases, and 11 bases lay between the germline ends. The CDR3 DNA reads TGTGCCAGCAGCTTAGTGGTTAGCGCATACAATGAGCAGTTCTTC. This gives the protein CASSLVVSAYNEQFF.

The chain combines TRBV10-3 with TRBJ2-5, with 7 bases lining up with TRBD1. Germline-derived CDR1 and CDR2 are ENHRY and SYGVKD. V gave up 5 bases and J gave up 2 bases; unmatched junction bases: 2. The CDR3 consists of 13 residues. The DNA for the CDR3 is TGTGCCATCAGTAGGACAGGTCAAGAGACCCAGTACTTC. Protein: CAISRTGQETQYF.

This chain connects TRBV2 to TRBJ2-1; the match to TRBD2 covers 8 bases. CDR1 and CDR2 (germline): SNHLY, FYNNEI. V lost 4 bases, J lost 8 bases, and 22 bases stayed unmatched. This CDR3 region has 19 residues. Here the CDR3 DNA reads TGTGCCAGCAGTGTTGTGGGGACCCCCCTAGCGGGTCAGAAGGATGAGCAGTTCTTC. It specifies CASSVVGTPLAGQKDEQFF.

There are a few counts of this clonotype. A junction end diverges from the germline sequence, so it may reflect a read error. The chain carries TRBV19 and TRBJ1-1, with 7 bases fitting TRBD1. CDR3 length equals 16 residues. The germline V gene encodes CDR1 LNHDA and CDR2 SQIVND (reference sequence). The CDR3 nucleotides read TGTGCCAGTAGTATTTTGCCCGGAACAGGGGACACCGAAGCTTTCTTT. It encodes CASSILPGTGDTEAFF. The full variable domain, its missing parts supplied by reference TRBV19 and TRBJ1-1, is DGGITQSPKYLFRKEGQNVTLSCEQNLNHDAMYWYRQDPGQGLRLIYYSQIVNDFQKGDIAEGYSVSREKKESFPLTVTSAQKNPTAFYLCASSILPGTGDTEAFFGQGTRLTVV.

This clonotype has only a few counts. V usage is TRBV12-3 or TRBV12-4 and J usage is TRBJ2-5; TRBD2 aligns across 7 bases. The V segment lost 11 bases and the J segment 7 bases; nucleotides outside the gene matches: 10. This CDR3 spans 12 amino acids. CDR3: CAFGTTHRTQYF. The CDR3 nucleotides read TGTGCCTTCGGGACTACCCATAGGACCCAGTACTTC.

This clonotype occurred many times. This chain connects TRBV3-1 to TRBJ2-7; D is possibly TRBD1 (6 bases). Trimming stripped 1 base from V and 9 bases from J, with 13 bases between. The CDR3 extends over 13 amino acids. Germline V lookup: CDR1 LGHDT, CDR2 YNNKEL (reference sequence). Here the CDR3 DNA reads TGTGCCAGCAGCCAAGGGGGACATTCATCGCAGTACTTC. Translation: CASSQGGHSSQYF.

In its sample, this clonotype was seen many times. The gene calls are TRBV13 and TRBJ2-5, with 12 bases that match TRBD2. Germline CDR1 is PRHDT and CDR2 is FYEKMQ (reference sequence). The CDR3 length is 17 residues. The V and J ends lost 4 bases and 5 bases, in that order; junction bases with no gene match: 11. The CDR3 reads CASSSGPRLAGVETQYF. The CDR3 DNA reads as TGTGCCAGCAGCTCCGGCCCGAGACTAGCGGGAGTCGAGACCCAGTACTTC.

This clonotype was picked up a small number of times. V gene TRBV7-9 combines with J gene TRBJ1-4; D gene uncertain. The germline gives CDR1 SEHNR, CDR2 FQNEAQ (reference sequence). V shed 2 bases and J shed 8 bases, with 9 bases lying between them. This CDR3 is built from 13 residues. CDR3 coding DNA: TGTGCCAGCAGCTTAAGTCAACGGGAAAAACTGTTTTTT. Its translation: CASSLSQREKLFF.

This clonotype was found a few times. J is TRBJ1-1 and V is TRBV7-9; D possibly corresponds to TRBD1 (6 bases). The CDR3 has 14 amino acids. Germline V CDR1 and CDR2: SEHNR, FQNEAQ (reference sequence). Trimming took off 6 bases at V and 0 bases at J, with 11 bases between the two ends. The CDR3 bases are TGTGCCAGCAGACCTACAGGGATGAACACTGAAGCTTTCTTT. This sequence encodes CASRPTGMNTEAFF.

There are a few counts of this clonotype. The gene calls are TRBV6-4 and TRBJ2-1, with D perhaps matching TRBD2 (6 bases). Germline CDR1 MRHNA, CDR2 SNTAGT. This CDR3 is built from 15 residues. The germline V and J ends were trimmed by 0 bases and 4 bases, with 10 bases remaining between them. CDR3 DNA sequence: TGTGCCAGCAGTGACTCTAGCGGCTCTTACAATGAGCAGTTCTTC. This gives the protein CASSDSSGSYNEQFF.

Only a few counts were recorded for this clonotype. This chain uses TRBV5-1 with TRBJ2-1, with 9 nucleotides matching TRBD2. This CDR3 spans 15 amino acids. V lost 4 bases and J lost 3; bases outside the gene matches: 5. In germline, CDR1 is SGHRS, CDR2 YFSETQ. The CDR3: CASSLASGDYNEQFF. CDR3 sequence (DNA): TGCGCCAGCAGCCTTGCTAGCGGGGACTACAATGAGCAGTTCTTC.

The J gene is TRBJ2-7, the V gene TRBV5-1; 9 bases are shared with TRBD1. This CDR3 contains 14 residues. Germline V CDR1 and CDR2: SGHRS, YFSETQ. The J segment lost 5 bases and the V segment lost 2 bases, leaving 5 bases of the junction unmatched. The CDR3 DNA reads as TGCGCCAGCAGCTTTGGGGACAGGGCCCACGAGCAGTACTTC. This translates into CASSFGDRAHEQYF.

Only a few counts were recorded for this clonotype. This chain links TRBV4-3 with TRBJ1-5, with 7 bases identical to TRBD1. The CDR3 extends over 15 amino acids. CDR1 and CDR2 from the germline V gene are LGHNA and YSLEER. Unmatched junction bases numbered 5, after V lost 0 bases and J lost 6 bases. The CDR3 sequence: CASSQEWAGGQPQHF. The CDR3 nucleotides read TGCGCCAGCAGCCAAGAATGGGCAGGGGGTCAGCCCCAGCATTTT.

The V gene is TRBV15, the J gene TRBJ2-7; TRBD1 aligns across 8 bases. Germline CDR1 reads LNHNV; CDR2 reads YYDKDF (reference sequence). There are 16 residues in the CDR3. Trimming removed 1 base from V and 3 bases from J; junction bases left unmatched: 8. The CDR3 spells CATSRARTGLRYEQYF. The CDR3 DNA reads TGTGCCACCAGCAGAGCTAGGACAGGGTTACGCTACGAGCAGTACTTC.

This clonotype was detected once. The germline gene is not matched at one end of the junction; a read error may be the cause. The chain carries TRBV7-9 and TRBJ2-1; 8 positions match TRBD2. The CDR3 runs 15 residues. Germline V gene data show CDR1 as SEHNR and CDR2 as FQNEAQ (reference sequence). The CDR3 DNA reads as TGTGTCAGCAGCTTTATCGCGGGAGGCTACAATGAGCAGTTCTTC. Translation gives CVSSFIAGGYNEQFF.

This clonotype was detected ten times or more. CDR3 DNA: TGCGCCAGCTCGAACCTGACAGGGAATTCACCCCTCCACTTT. It encodes CASSNLTGNSPLHF. The genes are TRBV5-1 and TRBJ1-6; 7 bases match TRBD1. Germline V gene sequence: CDR1 SGHRS, CDR2 YFSETQ. CDR3 size: 14 residues. The ends lost 7 bases at V and 7 bases at J; junction bases unmatched: 8.

This clonotype was detected a few times. The genes are TRBV7-8 and TRBJ1-2, with 7 bases matching TRBD1. The CDR3 runs to 15 residues. The V gene end was trimmed by 5 bases and the J gene end by 1 base; junction bases not matched to a gene: 7. Germline V lookup: CDR1 SGHVS, CDR2 FQNEAQ. CDR3 DNA: TGTGCCAGCAGCCTACAGGGGAGGGATAACTATGGCTACACCTTC. It codes for CASSLQGRDNYGYTF.

J is TRBJ2-7 and V is TRBV6-2 or TRBV6-3, with 10 positions matching TRBD2. J lost 0 bases, V lost 5 bases, and 7 bases had no gene match. CDR1 is MNHEY, CDR2 SVGEGT, per germline. The CDR3 totals 16 residues. In nucleotides, the CDR3 is TGTGCCAGCAGTCCCGTAGCGGGAGGTAGCTCCTACGAGCAGTACTTC. Translating gives CASSPVAGGSSYEQYF.

The table lists this clonotype with a few counts. The V and J genes are TRBV12-3 or TRBV12-4 and TRBJ2-3, with TRBD2 identical over 9 bases. After removal of 5 bases from V and 5 bases from J, the junction contained 8 bases not matched to a gene. This CDR3 contains 15 residues. The CDR3 protein is CASSPLRGGGDTQYF. CDR3 coding DNA: TGTGCCAGCAGTCCATTGCGGGGGGGCGGAGATACGCAGTATTTT.

This clonotype has only a few counts. The genes are TRBV12-3 or TRBV12-4 and TRBJ1-5; tentative D call: TRBD1 (5 bases). The CDR3 is 14 amino acids. V gave up 7 bases and J gave up 3 bases, with 13 bases separating them. This chain's CDR3 is CASTIRVLNQPQHF. The CDR3 coding sequence is TGTGCCAGCACTATCAGGGTACTCAATCAGCCCCAGCATTTT.

The chain has TRBV27 and TRBJ2-7, with D possibly matching TRBD2 (6 bases). Deletions cut 10 bases from V and 3 bases from J, with 13 bases between. This CDR3 comprises 12 residues. CDR1 and CDR2 (germline): MNHEY, SMNVEV (reference sequence). The CDR3 bases are TGTGCCACCAGGGCTAGCGACTACGAGCAGTACTTC. Its protein is CATRASDYEQYF.

This clonotype occurred a few times. The chain combines TRBV3-1 with TRBJ1-5, with D unclear. The CDR3 covers 12 residues. Germline lookup yields CDR1 LGHDT and CDR2 YNNKEL (reference sequence). Trimming left V 3 bases short and J 1 base short, with 1 base between. The CDR3 region has the DNA TGTGCCAGCAGCCAGAGCAATCAGCCCCAGCATTTT. Protein sequence: CASSQSNQPQHF.